The following is a TCR beta chain sequence with its context. Authors' data handling: How many nucleated cells were present was estimated from reference gene primer amplification. Assay used: immunoSEQ multiplex PCR; TCRdb lists only in-frame clones, some missing. The DNA was the basis for D and trimming; V, J and clone size are from that table. Of 100,000 to 150,000 clones in the sample, 70% to 80% were seen once. This entry belongs to a study of blood T cell repertoires in COVID-19. The wider study: Collection of acute and convalescent COVID-19 samples took place in the United States, Italy and Spain. T cells, B-cell-depleted T cells, or PBMCs provided the cDNA or gDNA that served as material.

From germline, CDR1 is KGHSH and CDR2 LQKENI. V shed 3 bases and J 5 bases; nucleotides not matched to a gene: 4. The CDR3 is made up of 14 amino acids. This sequence joins TRBV18 and TRBJ1-2, with 9 bases aligning to TRBD1. Specimen: peripheral blood. The sequence was collected from a human donor in a cohort sampled during active COVID-19. This CDR3 is CASSPGQGGYGYTF. As DNA, the CDR3 is TGTGCCAGCTCACCGGGACAGGGAGGATATGGCTACACCTTC.